This T cell receptor beta chain was sequenced for a study of blood T cell repertoires in COVID-19. In germline, CDR1 is SNHLY, CDR2 FYNNEI. V lost 5 bases to trimming and J lost 3 bases; unmatched junction nucleotides: 7. CDR3 length: 14 residues. The method was immunoSEQ multiplex PCR; TCRdb's version includes in-frame clones alone and lacks a portion of them. The table lists about 260,000 clones, around four fifths of them singletons. The chain combines TRBV2 with TRBJ2-7, with 7 bases that match TRBD1. The receptor comes from a man between 60 and 70 years old with acute or convalescent COVID-19. Sequenced: peripheral blood. The CDR3: CASSWDSQRYEQYF. In DNA form, the CDR3 reads TGTGCCAGCAGTTGGGACAGCCAACGCTACGAGCAGTACTTC.